The 7 T cell receptor beta chains below were found in one sample sequenced in a study of blood T cell repertoires in COVID-19. Method: immunoSEQ multiplex PCR; TCRdb's copy keeps in-frame clones and lacks some. The data contain 50,000 to 70,000 clones, 85% to 90% of them singletons. Sequenced sample: peripheral blood. These receptor sequences come from a human donor with active COVID-19. The donor label of this sample is uncertain.

V and J are TRBV28 and TRBJ2-7; D is undetermined. The CDR3 sequence is 11 residues long. Germline V CDR1 and CDR2: MDHEN, SYDVKM. V was trimmed by 5 bases and J by 8 bases, leaving 10 bases between them. For the CDR3, the DNA is TGTGCCAGCAGTGCAAACAAAAAGCAGTACTTC. Translation: CASSANKKQYF.

This chain joins TRBV24-1 and TRBJ2-5; 13 bases align to TRBD2. Looked up from germline, CDR1 is KGHDR and CDR2 is SFDVKD. J was trimmed by 5 bases and V by 7 bases; bases with no gene match: 9. The CDR3 is 16 amino acids. The CDR3 is CATSILAGGLDETQYF. The CDR3 coding sequence is TGTGCCACCAGCATACTAGCGGGGGGGCTTGATGAGACCCAGTACTTC.

The CDR3 DNA sequence: TGTGCCACAGAGGGGGGACAGATCTACGAGCAGTACTTC. This translates into CATEGGQIYEQYF. The chain is built from TRBV10-3 and TRBJ2-7; D is possibly TRBD1 (7 bases). Trimming took 10 bases from V and 3 from J, leaving 16 bases between them. This CDR3 spans 13 amino acids. Per germline, CDR1 ENHRY and CDR2 SYGVKD.

The rearrangement joins TRBV5-1 to TRBJ2-5; 10 nucleotides line up with TRBD2. CDR1 is SGHRS, CDR2 YFSETQ, per germline. V lost 4 bases to trimming and J lost 5 bases; unmatched junction nucleotides: 11. CDR3 length equals 16 residues. The CDR3 DNA follows: TGCGCCAGCAGCAACGTCCCAGCGGGAGGGGGGGAGACCCAGTACTTC. Translating it yields CASSNVPAGGGETQYF. Combining the CDR3 with reference TRBV5-1 and TRBJ2-5 gives the whole variable domain KAGVTQTPRYLIKTRGQQVTLSCSPISGHRSVSWYQQTPGQGLQFLFEYFSETQRNKGNFPGRFSGRQFSNSRSEMNVSTLELGDSALYLCASSNVPAGGGETQYFGPGTRLLVL.

This chain links TRBV30 with TRBJ2-4; TRBD1 might be the D (6 bases). From germline, CDR1 is GTSNPN and CDR2 SVGIG (reference sequence). The CDR3 covers 15 residues. Trimming took 2 bases from V and 1 from J, leaving 12 bases between them. DNA of the CDR3: TGTGCCTGGAGTCAGGGGTGGGTGGCCAAAAACATTCAGTACTTC. Translation: CAWSQGWVAKNIQYF.

This chain connects TRBV7-2 to TRBJ2-7, with D possibly TRBD1 on 5 matching bases. V was shortened by 10 bases and J by 9 bases, with 19 bases between the two germline ends. The length of the CDR3 is 12 residues. The V gene's germline CDR1 is SGHTA and CDR2 FQGNSA. This CDR3 reads CAIRQSLSGQYF. The CDR3 DNA reads as TGTGCCATCCGACAGTCACTTAGTGGGCAGTACTTC.

V and J are TRBV5-1 and TRBJ2-7; 9 bases fit TRBD1. CDR1 is SGHRS and CDR2 is YFSETQ in the germline V gene. The CDR3 totals 14 residues. Trimming took 4 bases from V and 3 from J; bases not matched to a gene: 5. The DNA of the CDR3 is TGCGCCAGCAGCCGGACAGGGGAGGTCTACGAGCAGTACTTC. Residues: CASSRTGEVYEQYF.